This TCR beta chain was observed in a study of blood T cells in healthy people across ages. Study results and limitations: Roughly linear age-related decline in beta diversity appeared, significant by age about 40.

A remark on this clonotype: Its specificity is unknown.

Combining a sample-barcoded 5' primer with a J-beta primer mix, a second PCR ran for about 7 to 11 cycles. Each cDNA molecule, via a template-switch adaptor with 12 random nucleotides, was tagged. TCRdb re-called the 5' RACE reads through MiXCR, storing one row per CDR3 protein. The data hold around 1.5 million distinct CDR3 sequences, with roughly 40% observed a single time. The donors, aged roughly 6 to 100, were healthy Caucasians from Russia. Every participating donor contributed around 9.5 milliliters of peripheral blood through a draw. This CDR3 is built from 10 residues. V was trimmed by 3 bases and J by 11 bases, leaving 7 bases between them. Germline V gives CDR1 DFQATT, CDR2 SNEGSKA (reference sequence).

The sample was blood. This rearrangement joins TRBV20-1 to TRBJ2-2, with no clear D. The receptor comes from a woman aged 18-29 years in good health. The CDR3 region is CSARAPELFF. The CDR3 bases are TGCAGTGCTAGGGCCCCCGAGCTGTTTTTT.